The T cell receptor beta chain under discussion was sequenced for a study of T cell repertoires in cytomegalovirus infection (dated by TCRdb to about 2019). Some background on the complete study: The HLA type of each donor mattered for the analysis, because public TCR beta signatures pointed to carriage of CMV infection along with the matching HLA type.

V and J are trimmed by 0 bases and 10 bases, and the gene matches miss 9 bases of the junction. The germline V gene encodes CDR1 SGHTA and CDR2 FQGNSA. The CDR3 spans 16 residues, from the cysteine through the phenylalanine. Only CDR3 DNA is held: 48 bases, read in frame from base 1. Here is what the overall study found, with its caveats: Carriers of CMV infection plus the relevant HLA type were discriminated by the cumulative frequency of public TCR beta family members in the study cohort and in an independent approximately 340-donor cohort. The ex vivo response was dominated by HLA-C-restricted CMV-specific TCR beta clonotypes, which also provided the single most frequent clonotype in two of eight donors.

The sequencer listed for this sample is Illumina HiSeq 1500. The public reads were run again by TCRdb, first through fastp at Q25 and then through MiXCR, and only productive beta chains were kept. A single entry per CDR3 protein holds the most common genes and DNA from its merged rows. The sample includes around 440,000 distinct CDR3 sequences, with 10% to 12% observed a single time. 10% of the sample goes to the ten largest clones. This clonotype came up many times. Its antigen has not been determined. The sample holds no much larger clone one base away, and base qualities are not on file. This sequence originates from a human donor in good health (CMV status not recorded). Some clones in this sample may be carry-over from other donors' samples. This receptor chain uses TRBV7-2 and TRBJ2-1, with TRBD2 matching 10 junction bases. The material sequenced was PBMCs. The nucleotides read TGTGCCAGCAGCTTAGCGCCGACTAGCGGGTACGTCGAGCAGTTCTTC. This translates into CASSLAPTSGYVEQFF.